The clone carrying this T cell receptor (beta chain) was picked up one time. What it binds is not known. The entry originates in a study of beta chain features in type 1 diabetes. Across the whole study: Age, gender, cell numbers and subset yield matched between patients and controls.

Study-level points and caveats: Equally in patients and controls, shorter templates might have been favored by PCR.

Looked up from germline, CDR1 is SGHTA and CDR2 is FQGNSA. V was shortened by 0 bases and J by 0 bases, with 9 bases between the two germline ends. CDR3 length: 16 amino acids. What was sequenced were expressed TCRB transcripts, since all of the isolated RNA had been reverse transcribed. Sequencing was performed with immunoSEQ multiplex PCR; in TCRdb, only in-frame clones are kept and a portion is missing. Here the sample spans 680,000 or so clones, roughly 15% being singletons. The clonotype comes from a man aged 18-30 years in good health. Input material: naive CD4+ T cells from blood. The chain combines TRBV7-2 with TRBJ2-1; D is ambiguous. The CDR3 loop is CASSLALTFSYNEQFF. The CDR3 DNA is TGTGCCAGCAGCTTAGCCTTAACCTTCTCCTACAATGAGCAGTTCTTC.